Below are 12 T cell receptor beta chains sequenced from a single sample in a study of OX40 agonist ivuxolimab in advanced cancers. The data were produced by immunoSEQ multiplex PCR, yet TCRdb's version contains in-frame clones alone and is incomplete. Of approximately 62,000 clones listed, about nine tenths are singletons. Specimen: CD4+ or CD8+ T cells sorted from blood, collected in a trial of the OX40 agonist ivuxolimab. These receptors were obtained from an adult with an advanced solid tumor such as melanoma, head and neck, liver or kidney cancer.

The chain has TRBV7-8 and TRBJ2-1, with 12 bases matching TRBD2. Unmatched junction bases numbered 7, after V lost 5 bases and J lost 8 bases. The CDR3 is made up of 15 amino acids. Germline V lookup: CDR1 SGHVS, CDR2 FQNEAQ. The CDR3, as DNA: TGTGCCAGCAGCAAGAGGACTAGCGGGATGGATGAGCAGTTCTTC. It yields the protein CASSKRTSGMDEQFF.

The rearrangement joins TRBV7-2 to TRBJ2-3; 7 bases fit TRBD1. Per germline, CDR1 SGHTA and CDR2 FQGNSA. The CDR3 has 15 residues. Trimming at V came to 7 bases and at J to 1 base, leaving 8 bases not matched to a gene. The CDR3 is CASTAGGIGTDTQYF. DNA for the CDR3: TGTGCCAGCACTGCAGGGGGAATCGGCACAGATACGCAGTATTTT.

V usage is TRBV11-2 and J usage is TRBJ2-1; D perhaps matches TRBD1 (5 bases). The V end was cut by 1 base, the J end by 0 bases, with 16 bases between. Germline lookup yields CDR1 SGHAT and CDR2 FQNNGV. The CDR3 has 18 amino acids. CDR3 residues: CASSLAMSWGTSYNEQFF. CDR3 sequence (DNA): TGTGCCAGCAGCTTAGCCATGTCCTGGGGCACCTCCTACAATGAGCAGTTCTTC.

The gene calls are TRBV5-4 and TRBJ2-7; 7 bases align to TRBD1. The CDR3 is 12 residues long. With V trimmed by 4 bases and J by 4 bases, 2 bases remained unmatched. CDR1 SGHNT and CDR2 YYREEE come from the germline V gene (reference sequence). The DNA for the CDR3 is TGTGCCAGCAGCCGACAGGGATACGAGCAGTACGTC. Protein product: CASSRQGYEQYV.

This chain connects TRBV6-5 to TRBJ2-1; 9 positions agree with TRBD1. This CDR3 contains 15 residues. The V gene end was trimmed by 0 bases and the J gene end by 7 bases; junction bases not matched to a gene: 4. Germline V gives CDR1 MNHEY, CDR2 SVGAGI. The CDR3 is CASSYSGTGKNEQFF. The CDR3 bases are TGTGCCAGCAGTTACTCCGGGACAGGGAAGAATGAGCAGTTCTTC.

The CDR3 DNA is TGTGCCAGTAGTATAAGACGGTATAGCAATCAGCCCCAGCATTTT. It encodes CASSIRRYSNQPQHF. The chain carries TRBV19 and TRBJ1-5; D gene uncertain. Germline CDR1 LNHDA, CDR2 SQIVND (reference sequence). The CDR3 covers 15 residues. V dropped 2 bases and J dropped 0 bases, with 8 bases sitting between them. The whole variable domain, filled in from reference TRBV19 and TRBJ1-5, reads DGGITQSPKYLFRKEGQNVTLSCEQNLNHDAMYWYRQDPGQGLRLIYYSQIVNDFQKGDIAEGYSVSREKKESFPLTVTSAQKNPTAFYLCASSIRRYSNQPQHFGDGTRLSIL.

The chain joins TRBV7-8 to TRBJ1-1; D might be TRBD1 (6 bases). This CDR3 has 16 residues. V was clipped by 1 base and J by 3 bases, with 15 bases between them. Per germline, CDR1 SGHVS and CDR2 FQNEAQ. CDR3 DNA sequence: TGTGCCAGCAGCTTAGGTAGAACGGGGGCGTACACTGAAGCTTTCTTT. Amino acids: CASSLGRTGAYTEAFF. Variable domain in full (rest from reference TRBV7-8 and TRBJ1-1): GAGVSQSPRYKVAKRGQDVALRCDPISGHVSLFWYQQALGQGPEFLTYFQNEAQLDKSGLPSDRFFAERPEGSVSTLKIQRTQQEDSAVYLCASSLGRTGAYTEAFFGQGTRLTVV.

The chain is built from TRBV7-9 and TRBJ2-2; a weak D match, TRBD1 (5 bases). V lost 9 bases and J lost 0, with 17 bases in between. CDR1 SEHNR and CDR2 FQNEAQ come from the germline V gene (reference sequence). The CDR3 is 16 residues long. DNA of the CDR3: TGTGCCAGTAGGGATCGTGGGGCAACGAACACCGGGGAGCTGTTTTTT. Translated, it gives CASRDRGATNTGELFF.

The CDR3 spells CASIGGGNYGYTF. The DNA for the CDR3 is TGTGCCAGTATTGGAGGGGGAAACTATGGCTACACCTTC. The V gene is TRBV19, the J gene TRBJ1-2; D perhaps matches TRBD1 (6 bases). The V and J ends lost 7 bases and 2 bases respectively, with 11 bases between them. Germline CDR1 and CDR2: LNHDA and SQIVND (reference sequence). The CDR3 loop spans 13 amino acids.

The rearrangement joins TRBV19 to TRBJ2-1, with D unresolved. Per germline, CDR1 LNHDA and CDR2 SQIVND (reference sequence). The CDR3 is made up of 12 amino acids. V was cut by 1 base and J by 10 bases, with 8 bases left in between. The CDR3 sequence is CASSIGASEQFF. CDR3 sequence (DNA): TGTGCCAGTAGTATAGGGGCTTCCGAGCAGTTCTTC.

The J gene is TRBJ1-6, the V gene TRBV28; D is unresolved. Germline values: CDR1 MDHEN, CDR2 SYDVKM. Trimming removed 6 bases at V and 8 bases at J, with 17 bases between. The CDR3 covers 15 residues. The CDR3 coding sequence is TGTGCCAGCAGGGACCTGGTTAAGTTTGATTCACCCCTCCACTTT. It yields the protein CASRDLVKFDSPLHF.

The rearrangement links TRBV4-1 to TRBJ1-4; D ambiguous. Trimming cost V 4 bases and J 0 bases, with 6 bases left between them. Germline CDR1 reads MGHRA; CDR2 reads YSYEKL. The CDR3 runs 14 residues. CDR3 amino acids: CASSRTATNEKLFF. The CDR3 region has the DNA TGCGCCAGCAGCCGGACCGCAACTAATGAAAAACTGTTTTTT.